This T cell receptor beta chain appears in the sequencing data of a study of Graves' ophthalmopathy and Graves' hyperthyroidism. Amplifying from RNA transcripts, the study obtained TCR beta CDR3 regions. The authors performed first-round RT-PCR with HTBI primers and then a second-round multiplex PCR. TCRdb itself ran the multiplex PCR reads through MiXCR, one entry per CDR3 protein. The sample records nearly 400,000 distinct CDR3 sequences, about 18% being singletons. The CDR3 length is 17 residues. Between the trimmed V and J ends, which lost 2 bases and 0 bases, there was a span of 14 bases. Only one count was recorded for this clonotype. Antigen unknown. General study results and limits: Its predictions of ophthalmopathy progression gave the model 55% to 71% sensitivity and almost 75% specificity.

Sequenced: peripheral blood. This chain uses TRBV12-3 or TRBV12-4 with TRBJ1-5; weak D call: TRBD1 (5 bases). This clonotype originated in a woman aged 18-30 years with Graves' ophthalmopathy. The CDR3 reads CASSLFGRGVSNQPQHF. CDR3 bases: TGTGCCAGCAGTTTATTTGGGAGGGGCGTTAGCAATCAGCCCCAGCATTTT.